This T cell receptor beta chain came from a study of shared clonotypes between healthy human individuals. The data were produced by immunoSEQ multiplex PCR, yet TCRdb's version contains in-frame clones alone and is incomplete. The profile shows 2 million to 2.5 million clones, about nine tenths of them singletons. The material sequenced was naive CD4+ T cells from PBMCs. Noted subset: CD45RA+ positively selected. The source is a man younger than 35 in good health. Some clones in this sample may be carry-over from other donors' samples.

CDR3 sequence reads: CATSRDYSTDTQYF. Here the CDR3 DNA reads TGTGCCACCAGCAGAGATTACAGCACAGATACGCAGTATTTT. The J gene is TRBJ2-3, the V gene TRBV15; D is uncertain. The germline V gene encodes CDR1 LNHNV and CDR2 YYDKDF (reference sequence). Trimming removed 0 bases at V and 0 bases at J, with 4 bases between. The CDR3 consists of 14 residues.